This TCR beta chain stems from a study of identical twins. Findings and caveats of the study: For out-of-frame beta sequences, excess twin sharing was weaker. Zero-insertion findings could be partly confounded by invariant cells (MAIT and iNKT cells). Memory repertoires showed no such pattern, whereas abundant cord blood beta clonotypes carried fewer insertions.

MiXCR was run by TCRdb on the 5' RACE reads, yielding one entry per CDR3 protein. The data contain 250,000 to 300,000 distinct CDR3 sequences, about 8.3% of them seen just once; the ten biggest clones take up roughly 3.1%. The CDR3 loop spans 14 amino acids. Germline-derived CDR1 and CDR2 are SGHKS and YYEKEE (reference sequence). V shed 4 bases, J shed 9 bases, and the junction held 7 bases outside the gene matches. In regard to this clonotype: Its target is unknown.

These data are also associated with another study on yellow fever vaccine responses in identical twins.

V gene TRBV5-5 combines with J gene TRBJ1-6; TRBD1 aligns across 7 bases. This sequence originates from a woman in her late teens or twenties in good health. Source material: CD8+ T cells sorted from blood. The CDR3 nucleotides are TGTGCCAGCAGCCTGACAGGGCTTGGTTCACCCCTCCACTTT. Amino acids: CASSLTGLGSPLHF.